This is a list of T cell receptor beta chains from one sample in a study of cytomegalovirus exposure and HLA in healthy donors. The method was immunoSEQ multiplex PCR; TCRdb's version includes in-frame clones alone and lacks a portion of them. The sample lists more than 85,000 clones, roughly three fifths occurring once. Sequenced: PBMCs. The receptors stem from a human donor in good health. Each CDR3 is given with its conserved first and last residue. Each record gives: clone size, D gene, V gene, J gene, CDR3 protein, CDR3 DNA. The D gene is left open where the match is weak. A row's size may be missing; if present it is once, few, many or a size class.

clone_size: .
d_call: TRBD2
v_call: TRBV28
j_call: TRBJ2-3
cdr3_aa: CASSLTLAGVTDTQYF
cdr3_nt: TGTGCCAGCAGCTTGACACTAGCGGGAGTCACAGATACGCAGTATTTT

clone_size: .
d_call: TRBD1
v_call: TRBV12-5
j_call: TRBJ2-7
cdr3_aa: CASGLVLGRDRGCEQYF
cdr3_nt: TGTGCTAGTGGTTTGGTACTAGGCCGGGACAGGGGATGCGAGCAGTACTTC

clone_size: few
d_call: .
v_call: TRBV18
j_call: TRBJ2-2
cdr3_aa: CASSHNWLAGSDGELFF
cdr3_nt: TGTGCCAGCTCACATAATTGGCTAGCCGGAAGTGACGGGGAGCTGTTTTTT

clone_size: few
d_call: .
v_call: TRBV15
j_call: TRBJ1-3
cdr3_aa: CATMAGVSGNTIYF
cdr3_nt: TGTGCCACCATGGCCGGGGTGAGCGGAAACACCATATATTTT

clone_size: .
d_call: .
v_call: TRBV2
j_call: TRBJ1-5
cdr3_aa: CASSETQNSNQPQHF
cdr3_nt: TGTGCCAGCAGTGAAACCCAGAATAGCAATCAGCCCCAGCATTTT

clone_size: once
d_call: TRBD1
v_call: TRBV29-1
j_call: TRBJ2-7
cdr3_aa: CSIGTDFYEQYF
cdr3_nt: TGCAGCATAGGGACAGATTTTTACGAGCAGTACTTC

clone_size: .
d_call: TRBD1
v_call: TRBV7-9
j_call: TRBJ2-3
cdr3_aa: CASRRTGQGARDTQYF
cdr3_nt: TGTGCCAGCAGACGAACCGGACAGGGGGCACGGGATACGCAGTATTTT

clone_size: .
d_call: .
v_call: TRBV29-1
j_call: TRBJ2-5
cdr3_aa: CSAAGGKETQYF
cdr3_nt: TGCAGCGCAGCCGGGGGAAAAGAGACCCAGTACTTC

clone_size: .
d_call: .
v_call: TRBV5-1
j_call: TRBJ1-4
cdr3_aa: CASSLYRPVQTTNEKLFF
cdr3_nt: TGCGCCAGCAGCTTGTATCGTCCCGTACAGACAACTAATGAAAAACTGTTTTTT

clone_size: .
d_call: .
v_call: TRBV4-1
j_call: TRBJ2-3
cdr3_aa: CASSQAGSTDTQYF
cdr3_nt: TGCGCCAGCAGCCAAGCGGGGAGCACAGATACGCAGTATTTT

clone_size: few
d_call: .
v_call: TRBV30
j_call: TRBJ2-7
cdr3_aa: CAWSFIGGAYEQYF
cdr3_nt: TGTGCCTGGAGTTTTATAGGGGGGGCCTACGAGCAGTACTTC

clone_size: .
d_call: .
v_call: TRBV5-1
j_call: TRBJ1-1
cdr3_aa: CASSLARQLNTEAFF
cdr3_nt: TGCGCCAGCAGCTTGGCCAGACAGCTGAACACTGAAGCTTTCTTT

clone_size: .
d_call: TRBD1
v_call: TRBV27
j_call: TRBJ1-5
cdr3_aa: CASSPGQGNQPQHF
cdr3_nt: TGTGCCAGCAGTCCGGGACAGGGGAACCAGCCCCAGCATTTT

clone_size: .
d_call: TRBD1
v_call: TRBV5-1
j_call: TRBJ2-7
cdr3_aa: CASSIDRGGSGEQYF
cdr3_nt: TGCGCCAGCAGCATTGACAGGGGAGGATCGGGCGAGCAGTACTTC

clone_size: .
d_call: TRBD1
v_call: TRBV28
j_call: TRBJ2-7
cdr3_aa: CASRVDRGAYEQYF
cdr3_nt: TGTGCCAGCAGGGTTGACAGGGGAGCCTACGAGCAGTACTTC

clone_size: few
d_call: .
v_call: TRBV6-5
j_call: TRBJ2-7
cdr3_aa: CASSYGAGNYEQYF
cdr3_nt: TGTGCCAGCAGTTACGGAGCAGGGAACTACGAGCAGTACTTC

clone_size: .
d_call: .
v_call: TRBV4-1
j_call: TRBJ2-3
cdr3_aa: CASSRSGSGSTDTQYF
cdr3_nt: TGCGCCAGCAGCCGGTCCGGGAGTGGTAGCACAGATACGCAGTATTTT

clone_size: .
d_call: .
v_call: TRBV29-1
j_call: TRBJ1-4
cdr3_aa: CSAQAITNEKLFF
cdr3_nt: TGCAGCGCACAGGCCATCACTAATGAAAAACTGTTTTTT

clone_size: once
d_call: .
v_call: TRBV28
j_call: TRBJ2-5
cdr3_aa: CASSFYPGETQYF
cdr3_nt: TGTGCCAGCAGTTTCTATCCGGGAGAGACCCAGTACTTC

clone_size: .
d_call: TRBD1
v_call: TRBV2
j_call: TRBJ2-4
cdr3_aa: CASSALQGAKNIQYF
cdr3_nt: TGTGCCAGCAGTGCCTTACAGGGGGCCAAAAACATTCAGTACTTC

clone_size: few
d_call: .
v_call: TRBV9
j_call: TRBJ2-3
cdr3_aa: CASSSLADTQYF
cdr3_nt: TGTGCCAGCAGCTCCCTCGCAGATACGCAGTATTTT

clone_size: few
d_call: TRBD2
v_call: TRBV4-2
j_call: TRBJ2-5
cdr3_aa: CASSRGTSGIGWTQYF
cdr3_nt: TGTGCCAGCAGCCGGGGGACTAGCGGGATAGGGTGGACCCAGTACTTC

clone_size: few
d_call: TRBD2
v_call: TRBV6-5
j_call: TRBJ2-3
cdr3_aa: CASAPGGIDTQYF
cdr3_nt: TGTGCCAGTGCTCCGGGGGGGATAGATACGCAGTATTTT

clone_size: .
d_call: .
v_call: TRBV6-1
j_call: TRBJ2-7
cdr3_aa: CASSDRMGAGEQYF
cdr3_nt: TGTGCCAGCAGTGATCGGATGGGGGCGGGTGAGCAGTACTTC

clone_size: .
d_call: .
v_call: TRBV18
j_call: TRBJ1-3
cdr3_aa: CASSPNREGIGNTIYF
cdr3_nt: TGTGCCAGCTCTCCAAACAGGGAGGGAATTGGAAACACCATATATTTT

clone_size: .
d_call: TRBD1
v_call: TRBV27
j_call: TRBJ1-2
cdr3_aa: CASSNRGGYGYTF
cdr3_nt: TGTGCCAGCAGTAACAGGGGGGGCTATGGCTACACCTTC

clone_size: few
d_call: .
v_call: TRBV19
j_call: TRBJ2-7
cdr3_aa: CASRSRTASSEQYF
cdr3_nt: TGTGCCAGTAGATCCAGGACAGCTTCCTCCGAGCAGTACTTC

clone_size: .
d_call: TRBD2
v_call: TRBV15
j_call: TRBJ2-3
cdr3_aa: CATSLRLAGGTDTQYF
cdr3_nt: TGTGCCACCAGCTTACGACTAGCGGGAGGCACAGATACGCAGTATTTT

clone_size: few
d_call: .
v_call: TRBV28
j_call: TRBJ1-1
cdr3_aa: CASTEEDTEAFF
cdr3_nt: TGTGCCAGCACAGAAGAGGACACTGAAGCTTTCTTT

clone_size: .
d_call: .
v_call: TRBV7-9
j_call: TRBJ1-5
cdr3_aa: CASSFSNSNQPQHF
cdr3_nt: TGTGCCAGCAGCTTCTCTAATAGCAATCAGCCCCAGCATTTT

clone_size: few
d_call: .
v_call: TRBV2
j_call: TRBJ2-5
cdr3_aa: CASSYQETQYF
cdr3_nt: TGTGCCAGCAGCTACCAAGAGACCCAGTACTTC

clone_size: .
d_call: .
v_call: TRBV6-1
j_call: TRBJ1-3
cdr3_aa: CASSDTFDNPSMSSGNTIYF
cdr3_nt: TGTGCCAGCAGTGACACGTTCGACAACCCCTCAATGAGCTCTGGAAACACCATATATTTT

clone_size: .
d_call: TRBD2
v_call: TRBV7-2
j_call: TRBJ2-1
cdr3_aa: CASSTSGSHNEQFF
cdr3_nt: TGTGCCAGCAGTACTAGCGGGAGTCACAATGAGCAGTTCTTC

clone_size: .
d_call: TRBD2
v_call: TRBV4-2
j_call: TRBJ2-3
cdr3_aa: CASSQVRAGGPEDTQYF
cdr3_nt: TGTGCCAGCAGCCAAGTACGAGCGGGAGGGCCTGAGGATACGCAGTATTTT

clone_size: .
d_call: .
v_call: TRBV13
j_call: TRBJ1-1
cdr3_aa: CASSLGDNMNTEAFF
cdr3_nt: TGTGCCAGCAGCTTAGGGGACAACATGAACACTGAAGCTTTCTTT

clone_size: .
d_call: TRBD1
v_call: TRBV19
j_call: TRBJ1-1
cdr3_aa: CASSMGTGSTEAFF
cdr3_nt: TGTGCCAGTAGTATGGGGACAGGCAGCACTGAAGCTTTCTTT

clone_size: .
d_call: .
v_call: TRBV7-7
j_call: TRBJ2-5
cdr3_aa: CASSLTGRGETQYF
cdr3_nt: TGTGCCAGCAGCTTAACGGGCAGGGGAGAGACCCAGTACTTC

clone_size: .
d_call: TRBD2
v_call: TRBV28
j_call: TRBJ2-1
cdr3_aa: CASSFLGTSGNEQFF
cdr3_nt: TGTGCCAGCAGTTTCTTGGGGACTAGCGGCAATGAGCAGTTCTTC

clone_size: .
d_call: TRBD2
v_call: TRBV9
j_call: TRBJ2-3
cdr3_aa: CASSTQTSGSFRAQYF
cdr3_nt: TGTGCCAGCAGCACTCAGACTAGCGGGAGCTTTCGGGCGCAGTATTTT

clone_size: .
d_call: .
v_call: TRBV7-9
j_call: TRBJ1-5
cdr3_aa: CASTTGLEPQHF
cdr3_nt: TGTGCCAGCACCACAGGGCTTGAGCCCCAGCATTTT

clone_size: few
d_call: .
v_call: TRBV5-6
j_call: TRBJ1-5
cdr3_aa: CASSLGSLSNQPQHF
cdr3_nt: TGTGCCAGCAGCCTAGGCAGTCTTAGCAATCAGCCCCAGCATTTT

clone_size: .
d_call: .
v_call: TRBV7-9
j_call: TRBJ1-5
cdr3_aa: CASARSGYSNQPQHF
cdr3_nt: TGTGCCAGCGCCCGATCAGGGTATAGCAATCAGCCCCAGCATTTT

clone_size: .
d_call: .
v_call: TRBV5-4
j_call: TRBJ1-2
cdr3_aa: CASSLVGGVDGYTF
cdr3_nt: TGTGCCAGCAGCTTGGTGGGAGGGGTGGATGGCTACACCTTC

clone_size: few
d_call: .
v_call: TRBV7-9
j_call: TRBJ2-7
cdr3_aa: CASSLAGGSGYEQYF
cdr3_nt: TGTGCCAGCAGCTTAGCGGGGGGTTCGGGTTACGAGCAGTACTTC